The 4 T cell receptor beta chains listed next were all sequenced from one sample in a study of cytomegalovirus exposure and HLA in healthy donors. In the PCR, 60 Vbeta and 13 Jbeta primers were used. Profiled with immunoSEQ multiplex PCR; TCRdb holds only in-frame clones, not every one. This table holds about 190,000 clones, approximately 88% found once. The sample taken for sequencing was PBMCs. These receptors were taken from a boy younger than 18 in good health and CMV-seronegative.

This chain joins TRBV2 and TRBJ1-5, with 11 nucleotides matching TRBD1. V lost 6 bases and J lost 0; bases outside the gene matches: 4. CDR1 and CDR2 (germline): SNHLY, FYNNEI. This CDR3 contains 16 residues. The CDR3 DNA is TGTGCCAGCAGCGGGGGGACAGGGGGTAGCAATCAGCCCCAGCATTTT. Protein sequence: CASSGGTGGSNQPQHF.

The chain uses TRBV2 and TRBJ2-7; the match to TRBD1 covers 10 bases. CDR3 length: 12 amino acids. The germline V gene encodes CDR1 SNHLY and CDR2 FYNNEI. Trimming removed 4 bases from V and 6 bases from J; junction bases left unmatched: 0. CDR3 amino acids: CASSGTGGEQYF. The CDR3 nucleotides are TGTGCCAGCAGTGGGACAGGGGGCGAGCAGTACTTC.

The chain joins TRBV6-1 to TRBJ1-4; no reliable D call. CDR1 is MNHNS, CDR2 SASEGT, per germline. The CDR3 runs 18 residues. The V and J ends lost 3 bases and 5 bases respectively, with 22 bases between them. CDR3 nucleotide sequence: TGTGCCAGCAGTGACTGTCCAAGTCTCCTAGTCGACAATGAAAAACTGTTTTTT. Protein product: CASSDCPSLLVDNEKLFF.

This clone has only a few counts. The V gene is TRBV5-6, the J gene TRBJ1-1; TRBD1 matches 7 bases. There are 16 residues in the CDR3. The germline CDR1 and CDR2 sequences are SGHDT and YYEEEE. V dropped 2 bases and J dropped 4; count of bases not matched to a gene: 11. CDR3 loop: CASSLYRQGRVTEAFF. Written as DNA, the CDR3 is TGTGCCAGCAGCTTATATAGACAGGGTCGGGTCACTGAAGCTTTCTTT.